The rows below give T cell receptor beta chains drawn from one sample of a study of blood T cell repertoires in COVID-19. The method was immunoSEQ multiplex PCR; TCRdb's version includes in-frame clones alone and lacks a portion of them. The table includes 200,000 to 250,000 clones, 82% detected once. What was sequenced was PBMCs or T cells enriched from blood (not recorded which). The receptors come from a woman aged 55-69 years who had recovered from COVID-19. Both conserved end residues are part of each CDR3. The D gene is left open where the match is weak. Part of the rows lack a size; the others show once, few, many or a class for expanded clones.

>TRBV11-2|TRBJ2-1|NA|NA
CASSLRRTHNEQFF
TGTGCCAGCAGTTTGAGACGGACTCACAATGAGCAGTTCTTC
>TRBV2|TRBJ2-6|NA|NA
CASSEALLRISGANVLTF
TGTGCCAGCAGTGAAGCTTTACTGAGAATCTCTGGGGCCAACGTCCTGACTTTC
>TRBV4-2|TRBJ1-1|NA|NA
CASSQEGGGMNTEAFF
TGTGCCAGCAGCCAAGAGGGAGGGGGGATGAACACTGAAGCTTTCTTT
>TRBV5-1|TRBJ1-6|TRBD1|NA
CASSVGQDNSPLHF
TGCGCCAGCAGCGTGGGACAGGATAATTCACCCCTCCACTTT
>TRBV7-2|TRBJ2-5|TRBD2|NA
CASSPDRLAGAHGQTQYF
TGTGCCAGCAGCCCCGACAGACTAGCGGGGGCTCACGGCCAGACCCAGTACTTC
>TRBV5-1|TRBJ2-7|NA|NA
CASSLGPLNGQALGEQYF
TGCGCCAGCAGCTTGGGTCCCTTAAATGGGCAGGCCTTGGGCGAGCAGTACTTC
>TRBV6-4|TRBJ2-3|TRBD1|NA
CASSDWGQPTDTQYF
TGTGCCAGCAGTGACTGGGGACAGCCCACAGATACGCAGTATTTT
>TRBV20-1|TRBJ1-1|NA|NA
CSARKEAAFF
TGCAGTGCTAGAAAGGAGGCGGCTTTCTTT
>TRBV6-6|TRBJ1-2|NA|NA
CASSPGGTVGVHGYTF
TGTGCCAGCAGTCCGGGGGGCACAGTTGGGGTGCATGGCTACACCTTC
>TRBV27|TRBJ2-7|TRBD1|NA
CASSPETGVSYEQYF
TGTGCCAGCAGTCCAGAGACAGGGGTCTCCTACGAGCAGTACTTC
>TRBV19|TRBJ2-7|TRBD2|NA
CASSLRLAGAAYEQYF
TGTGCCAGTAGTCTGAGACTAGCGGGAGCCGCCTACGAGCAGTACTTC
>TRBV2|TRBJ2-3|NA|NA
CASSLGGDLSTDTQYF
TGTGCCAGCAGTCTAGGGGGGGACCTAAGCACAGATACGCAGTATTTT
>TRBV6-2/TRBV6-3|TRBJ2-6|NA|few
CASSYLRPGANVLTF
TGTGCCAGCAGTTACCTCAGGCCCGGGGCCAACGTCCTGACTTTC
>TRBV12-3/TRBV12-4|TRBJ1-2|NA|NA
CASRITGNYGYTF
TGTGCCAGCAGAATCACAGGAAACTATGGCTACACCTTC
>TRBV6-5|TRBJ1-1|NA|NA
CASSSPDSLNTEAFF
TGTGCCAGCAGTTCCCCCGACAGCCTAAACACTGAAGCTTTCTTT
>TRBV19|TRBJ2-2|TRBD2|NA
CASSWGGAGELFF
TGTGCCAGTAGTTGGGGGGGTGCCGGGGAGCTGTTTTTT
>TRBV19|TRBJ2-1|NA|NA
CASSIAGLSYNEQFF
TGTGCCAGTAGTATAGCGGGACTCTCCTACAATGAGCAGTTCTTC
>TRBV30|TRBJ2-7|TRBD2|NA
CAWSYGTSSNEQYF
TGTGCCTGGAGCTATGGGACTAGCAGCAACGAGCAGTACTTC
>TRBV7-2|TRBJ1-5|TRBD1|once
CASSRQGQGQPQHF
TGTGCCAGCAGTCGACAGGGGCAAGGTCAGCCCCAGCATTTT
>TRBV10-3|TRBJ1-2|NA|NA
CAISELGLVNGYTF
TGTGCCATCAGTGAGTTGGGACTAGTCAATGGCTACACCTTC
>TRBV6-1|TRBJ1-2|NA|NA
CASSESPRPPKYGYTF
TGTGCCAGCAGCGAATCCCCTCGCCCCCCTAAATATGGCTACACCTTC
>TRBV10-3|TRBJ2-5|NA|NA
CAIGNYQETQYF
TGTGCCATCGGTAACTACCAAGAGACCCAGTACTTC
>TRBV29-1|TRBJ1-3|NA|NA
CSVEARWTTSGNTIYF
TGCAGCGTTGAAGCCCGGTGGACTACCTCGGGAAACACCATATATTTT
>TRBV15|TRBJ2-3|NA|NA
CATSRGPSETYTDTQYF
TGTGCCACCAGCAGAGGTCCTAGCGAGACCTACACAGATACGCAGTATTTT
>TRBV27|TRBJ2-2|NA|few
CASRDLWGGDTGELFF
TGTGCCAGCAGGGACCTTTGGGGCGGGGACACCGGGGAGCTGTTTTTT
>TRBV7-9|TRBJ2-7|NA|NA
CASSFDRPSSYEQYF
TGTGCCAGCAGCTTCGACAGGCCTAGCTCCTACGAGCAGTACTTC
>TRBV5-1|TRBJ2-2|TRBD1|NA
CASSSSGTGVGELFF
TGCGCCAGCAGCAGCTCCGGGACAGGGGTTGGGGAGCTGTTTTTT
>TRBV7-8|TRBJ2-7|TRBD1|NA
CASSSQGAQEEQYF
TGTGCCAGCAGCTCACAGGGGGCCCAGGAGGAGCAGTACTTC
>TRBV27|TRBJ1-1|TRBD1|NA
CASSFNRGRYTEAFF
TGTGCCAGCAGTTTTAACAGGGGGCGATACACTGAAGCTTTCTTT
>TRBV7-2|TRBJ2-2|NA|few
CASSLEGTRNTGELFF
TGTGCCAGCAGCTTAGAAGGGACACGGAACACCGGGGAGCTGTTTTTT
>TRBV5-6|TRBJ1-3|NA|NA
CASSLERGRNTIYF
TGTGCCAGCAGCTTGGAAAGGGGAAGAAACACCATATATTTT
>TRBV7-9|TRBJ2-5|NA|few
CASSTGLRGQETQYF
TGTGCCAGCAGCACCGGCCTACGAGGGCAAGAGACCCAGTACTTC
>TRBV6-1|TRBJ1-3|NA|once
CASSEMGARGNTIYF
TGTGCCAGCAGTGAAATGGGGGCTCGGGGAAACACCATATATTTT
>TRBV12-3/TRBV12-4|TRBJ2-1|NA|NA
CASSPGTNEQFF
TGTGCCAGCAGTCCGGGGACTAATGAGCAGTTCTTC
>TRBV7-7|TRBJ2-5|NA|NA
CASSLRTNQQETQYF
TGTGCCAGCAGCCTCCGGACTAATCAACAAGAGACCCAGTACTTC
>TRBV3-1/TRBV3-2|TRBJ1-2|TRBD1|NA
CASSQEGTAYGYTF
TGTGCCAGCAGCCAAGAGGGGACAGCCTATGGCTACACCTTC
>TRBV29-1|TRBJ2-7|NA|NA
CSAVGTGSEQYF
TGCAGCGCCGTGGGAACAGGGAGTGAGCAGTACTTC
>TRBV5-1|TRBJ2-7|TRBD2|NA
CASSLGGLAEREQYF
TGCGCCAGCAGCTTGGGGGGACTAGCGGAGCGCGAGCAGTACTTC
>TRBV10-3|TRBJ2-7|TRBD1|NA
CAIRMTGSYEQYF
TGTGCCATCAGGATGACAGGGTCCTACGAGCAGTACTTC
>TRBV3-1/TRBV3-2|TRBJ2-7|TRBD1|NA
CASSRQGSYEQYF
TGTGCCAGCAGCCGACAGGGCTCCTACGAGCAGTACTTC
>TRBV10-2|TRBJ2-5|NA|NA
CASRLATQETQYF
TGCGCCAGCAGGCTAGCAACCCAAGAGACCCAGTACTTC
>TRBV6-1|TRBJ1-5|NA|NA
CASSDGQPINQPQHF
TGTGCCAGCAGTGATGGGCAGCCAATTAATCAGCCCCAGCATTTT
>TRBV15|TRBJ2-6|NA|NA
CATSRTTGRGVDGANVLTF
TGTGCCACCAGCAGGACCACGGGGCGGGGCGTGGATGGGGCCAACGTCCTGACTTTC
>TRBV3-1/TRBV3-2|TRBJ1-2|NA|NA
CASSPQGDRLFGYTF
TGTGCCAGCAGCCCACAGGGAGACCGACTATTTGGCTACACCTTC
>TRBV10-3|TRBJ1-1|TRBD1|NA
CAIGSGTANTEAFF
TGTGCCATCGGATCGGGGACAGCGAACACTGAAGCTTTCTTT
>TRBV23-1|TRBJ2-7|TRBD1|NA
CASSQPGQGISEQYF
TGCGCCAGCAGTCAACCGGGACAGGGTATTAGCGAGCAGTACTTC
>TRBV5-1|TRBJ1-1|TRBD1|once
CASSPTTGVNTEAFF
TGCGCCAGCAGCCCGACGACAGGGGTGAACACTGAAGCTTTCTTT
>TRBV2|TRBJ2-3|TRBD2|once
CASWGLAGFGDTQYF
TGTGCCAGTTGGGGACTAGCGGGCTTCGGGGATACGCAGTATTTT
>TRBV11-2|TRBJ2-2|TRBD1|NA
CASSQETGRNTGELFF
TGTGCCAGCAGCCAAGAGACAGGGAGGAACACCGGGGAGCTGTTTTTT
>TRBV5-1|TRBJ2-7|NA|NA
CASSPGHGAYEQYF
TGCGCCAGCAGCCCGGGACACGGAGCCTACGAGCAGTACTTC
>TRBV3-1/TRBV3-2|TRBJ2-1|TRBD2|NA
CASIHSGGNYNEQFF
TGTGCCAGCATCCATAGCGGGGGGAACTACAATGAGCAGTTCTTC
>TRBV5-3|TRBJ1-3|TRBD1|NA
CARSPKTGESGNTIYF
TGTGCCAGAAGCCCAAAAACAGGGGAGTCTGGAAACACCATATATTTT